A selection of T cell receptor beta chains follows, all from one sample in a study of cytomegalovirus exposure and HLA in healthy donors. The assay was immunoSEQ multiplex PCR, and TCRdb's table has in-frame clones only and misses some. Of some 150,000 clones in the sample, around 80% were seen once. Specimen: PBMCs. These receptor sequences come from a female donor in good health and CMV-seropositive. Each CDR3 is given with its conserved first and last residue. A D gene is named only where the DNA matches it firmly. Clone size is stated in some rows and not others, as once, few, many or a class when expanded.

J,V,length,size,D,CDR3,DNA
TRBJ2-5,TRBV5-1,16,NA,TRBD2,CASSPGLAAGRETQYF,TGCGCCAGCAGCCCGGGACTAGCGGCAGGGAGGGAGACCCAGTACTTC
TRBJ2-3,TRBV15,15,few,TRBD2,CAGRAGEFLTDTQYF,TGTGCCGGGAGGGCAGGAGAATTTCTCACAGATACGCAGTATTTT
TRBJ1-2,TRBV29-1,11,NA,TRBD1,CSGGQGEGYTF,TGCAGCGGCGGACAGGGAGAGGGCTACACCTTC
TRBJ2-7,TRBV7-6,16,NA,NA,CASSSVLKGGGYEQYF,TGTGCCAGCAGCTCAGTCTTGAAAGGAGGCGGCTACGAGCAGTACTTC
TRBJ1-1,TRBV29-1,15,NA,TRBD1,CSGTGDLYMNTEAFF,TGCAGCGGCACAGGGGATTTATACATGAACACTGAAGCTTTCTTT
TRBJ2-1,TRBV14,15,NA,NA,CASSQDRLGGNEQFF,TGTGCCAGCAGCCAAGACCGCCTGGGAGGAAATGAGCAGTTCTTC
TRBJ2-7,TRBV6-5,14,NA,TRBD1,CASGRDRGAYEQYF,TGTGCCAGCGGGCGGGACAGGGGGGCCTACGAGCAGTACTTC
TRBJ2-2,TRBV7-2,15,few,TRBD2,CAVSGTSGNTGELFF,TGTGCCGTATCCGGGACTAGCGGGAACACCGGGGAGCTGTTTTTT
TRBJ2-7,TRBV7-9,15,NA,TRBD1,CASSKSPGQGYEQYF,TGTGCCAGCAGCAAATCCCCGGGACAGGGATACGAGCAGTACTTC
TRBJ1-2,TRBV21-1,18,NA,NA,CASSKAISSGVTNYGYTF,TGTGCCAGCAGCAAAGCTATCTCTTCAGGGGTGACTAACTATGGCTACACCTTC
TRBJ1-1,TRBV28,14,NA,NA,CASSSLIRDTEAFF,TGTGCCAGCAGTTCACTCATCAGGGATACTGAAGCTTTCTTT
TRBJ1-2,TRBV30,12,NA,NA,CAWSFGNYGYTF,TGTGCCTGGAGTTTCGGTAACTATGGCTACACCTTC
TRBJ1-1,TRBV5-1,14,NA,TRBD1,CASSMGQQNTEAFF,TGCGCCAGCAGCATGGGACAGCAGAACACTGAAGCTTTCTTT
TRBJ1-6,TRBV5-1,14,many,TRBD1,CASKTGQGDSPLHF,TGCGCCAGCAAAACAGGGCAGGGGGATTCACCCCTCCACTTT
TRBJ2-7,TRBV6-1,16,NA,TRBD2,CASSEVLVAGGYEQYF,TGTGCCAGCAGTGAAGTCCTAGTAGCGGGGGGGTACGAGCAGTACTTC
TRBJ1-4,TRBV14,16,NA,TRBD1,CASSPILGTVNEKLFF,TGTGCCAGCAGCCCGATCCTCGGGACAGTGAATGAAAAACTGTTTTTT
TRBJ2-7,TRBV4-2,16,NA,TRBD2,CASSQDATGGPYEQYF,TGTGCCAGCAGCCAAGATGCGACGGGAGGGCCATACGAGCAGTACTTC
TRBJ1-1,TRBV7-6,14,NA,TRBD1,CASSSGQGSLEAFF,TGTGCCAGCAGCTCCGGACAGGGTTCCCTTGAAGCTTTCTTT
TRBJ2-2,TRBV30,13,NA,NA,CAQKRGYTGELFF,TGTGCCCAGAAACGGGGATACACCGGGGAGCTGTTTTTT
TRBJ2-7,TRBV7-3,14,NA,TRBD1,CASSSMDRGGEQYF,TGTGCCAGCAGCTCCATGGACAGGGGTGGCGAGCAGTACTTC
TRBJ2-5,TRBV5-1,16,NA,NA,CASSLGGSGLQETQYF,TGCGCCAGCAGCTTGGGAGGGAGTGGGCTCCAAGAGACCCAGTACTTC
TRBJ1-6,TRBV11-1,15,NA,NA,CASSLEQGRGSPLHF,TGTGCCAGCAGCTTAGAACAGGGACGAGGATCACCCCTCCACTTT
TRBJ2-5,TRBV18,15,NA,TRBD2,CASSPATSGQETQYF,TGTGCCAGCTCTCCGGCGACTAGCGGCCAAGAGACCCAGTACTTC
TRBJ2-1,TRBV15,13,NA,TRBD1,CASGGQSYNEQFF,TGTGCCAGTGGGGGACAGTCCTACAATGAGCAGTTCTTC
TRBJ1-1,TRBV7-9,13,NA,NA,CASSLGTYTEAFF,TGTGCCAGCAGCTTAGGCACTTACACTGAAGCTTTCTTT
TRBJ2-5,TRBV5-1,18,NA,NA,CASSRLDFDYTYQETQYF,TGCGCCAGCAGCCGCCTGGACTTCGACTATACCTACCAAGAGACCCAGTACTTC
TRBJ2-3,TRBV7-6,15,NA,TRBD2,CASSLASGLALPQYF,TGTGCCAGCAGCTTAGCGAGCGGACTAGCCCTTCCACAGTATTTT
TRBJ2-1,TRBV10-3,17,NA,TRBD2,CAISDRGGTSSYNEQFF,TGTGCCATCAGTGACCGCGGGGGGACTAGCTCCTACAATGAGCAGTTCTTC
TRBJ2-5,TRBV4-2,15,NA,TRBD2,CASSQILAGGETQYF,TGTGCCAGCAGCCAAATACTAGCGGGAGGGGAGACCCAGTACTTC
TRBJ2-3,TRBV9,15,NA,NA,CASSPRASSTDTQYF,TGTGCCAGCAGCCCCCGCGCGTCTAGCACAGATACGCAGTATTTT
TRBJ1-4,TRBV5-1,16,NA,TRBD1,CASSPDGQGYSEKLFF,TGCGCCAGCAGCCCAGACGGACAGGGTTACTCCGAAAAACTGTTTTTT
TRBJ1-2,TRBV5-4,17,NA,TRBD1,CASSARQGAGLVYGYTF,TGTGCCAGCAGCGCCCGACAGGGGGCTGGCCTAGTCTATGGCTACACCTTC
TRBJ1-1,TRBV10-3,11,NA,NA,CAISEGGEAFF,TGTGCCATCAGTGAGGGAGGCGAAGCTTTCTTT
TRBJ2-3,TRBV19,15,NA,TRBD2,CASSILAGTPDTQYF,TGTGCCAGTAGTATCTTAGCGGGGACGCCAGATACGCAGTATTTT
TRBJ1-1,TRBV7-2,15,NA,TRBD1,CASSSTFGQGTEAFF,TGTGCCAGCAGCTCTACCTTTGGACAGGGGACTGAAGCTTTCTTT
TRBJ1-1,TRBV6-5,14,many,NA,CASLGLQVRTEAFF,TGTGCCAGCCTTGGATTACAGGTCAGAACTGAAGCTTTCTTT
TRBJ2-2,TRBV2,15,NA,TRBD1,CASRVTGGETGELFF,TGTGCCAGCAGGGTGACAGGGGGTGAGACCGGGGAGCTGTTTTTT
TRBJ1-1,TRBV6-6,12,once,NA,CASNKMNTEAFF,TGTGCCAGCAACAAGATGAACACTGAAGCTTTCTTT
TRBJ2-7,TRBV19,14,NA,NA,CASTNPWTPYEQYF,TGTGCCAGTACCAACCCCTGGACACCCTACGAGCAGTACTTC
TRBJ2-5,TRBV7-9,17,NA,TRBD2,CASSPHSAGGTQETQYF,TGTGCCAGCAGCCCACACTCAGCGGGGGGGACCCAAGAGACCCAGTACTTC
TRBJ1-5,TRBV25-1,18,NA,NA,CASSESGGQVYGNQPQHF,TGTGCCAGCAGTGAAAGCGGGGGCCAGGTTTACGGCAATCAGCCCCAGCATTTT
TRBJ2-1,TRBV2,11,NA,TRBD1,CASRQGYEQFF,TGTGCCAGCCGACAGGGGTATGAGCAGTTCTTC
TRBJ2-2,TRBV9,19,NA,TRBD1,CASSTRPSSGTGDTGELFF,TGTGCCAGCAGCACAAGACCATCCTCCGGGACAGGGGACACCGGGGAGCTGTTTTTT
TRBJ1-2,TRBV18,15,NA,NA,CASSQNLDSNYGYTF,TGTGCCAGCTCACAAAACCTGGACAGCAACTATGGCTACACCTTC
TRBJ1-3,TRBV4-1,16,NA,NA,CASSQVGAVSGNTIYF,TGCGCCAGCAGCCAAGTAGGGGCAGTCTCTGGAAACACCATATATTTT
TRBJ1-2,TRBV29-1,11,NA,NA,CSVERQDGYTF,TGCAGCGTTGAACGACAGGATGGCTACACCTTC
TRBJ2-5,TRBV5-4,16,NA,TRBD2,CASSFRLAGGQETQYF,TGTGCCAGCAGCTTTCGACTAGCGGGGGGCCAAGAGACCCAGTACTTC
TRBJ2-5,TRBV19,14,NA,NA,CASSKAVSQETQYF,TGTGCCAGTAGTAAGGCGGTCTCACAAGAGACCCAGTACTTC
TRBJ2-5,TRBV6-1,17,NA,NA,CASSEIVGRGDQETQYF,TGTGCCAGCAGTGAAATAGTTGGGCGCGGGGACCAAGAGACCCAGTACTTC
TRBJ2-7,TRBV12-2,21,NA,NA,CASRLAGGDRLPSSPPYEQYF,TGTGCAAGTCGCTTAGCGGGGGGGGACAGGCTCCCCTCCTCACCCCCCTACGAGCAGTACTTC
TRBJ2-6,TRBV27,16,once,NA,CASSFEVSSGANVLTF,TGTGCCAGCAGTTTTGAAGTCAGCTCTGGGGCCAACGTCCTGACTTTC
TRBJ1-2,TRBV15,14,NA,TRBD1,CATSPYTDRRGYTF,TGTGCCACCAGCCCATACACGGACAGGCGTGGCTACACCTTC
TRBJ1-4,TRBV28,12,NA,NA,CASSPLFGKLFF,TGTGCCAGCAGTCCCCTCTTCGGAAAACTGTTTTTT
TRBJ2-7,TRBV18,13,few,TRBD2,CASSKSGGYEQYF,TGTGCCAGCTCAAAATCGGGGGGCTACGAGCAGTACTTC
TRBJ1-4,TRBV9,16,NA,NA,CASSVGGRTANEKLFF,TGTGCCAGCAGCGTAGGCGGGAGGACAGCTAATGAAAAACTGTTTTTT
TRBJ1-4,TRBV7-9,13,NA,NA,CSIRTAVNEKLFF,TGTTCCATCCGGACAGCGGTTAATGAAAAACTGTTTTTT
TRBJ2-1,TRBV5-1,16,NA,TRBD2,CASSSRTSGVGNEQFF,TGCGCCAGCAGCTCCCGGACTAGCGGGGTCGGCAATGAGCAGTTCTTC
TRBJ2-1,TRBV6-1,15,NA,TRBD2,CASSEAGGWNNEQFF,TGTGCCAGCAGCGAGGCGGGGGGCTGGAACAATGAGCAGTTCTTC
TRBJ2-1,TRBV2,17,NA,NA,CASSDNPLGPGSSEQFF,TGTGCCAGCAGTGATAACCCTCTCGGTCCAGGGTCTTCTGAGCAGTTCTTC